This TCR beta chain was sequenced in a study of PD-1 blockade in classical Hodgkin lymphoma. Study summary: Patients had nivolumab dosed at 3 mg/kg, delivered intravenously every 2 weeks. Whole-study results and caveats: Prior to therapy, complete responders displayed diversity much like that of newly diagnosed patients. The origin of the repertoire differences remains undefined, with disease activity or prior therapy as possible causes. By cycle point C4D1, TCR diversity had risen significantly in CD4+ cells (but not CD8+ cells).

This sample's time point: cycle 4 day 1 (C4D1), after less than seven weeks of nivolumab. All trial patients relapsed after autologous stem cell transplantation. As for this clone: Its antigen is unidentified.

Germline V gene sequence: CDR1 MDHEN, CDR2 SYDVKM. The CDR3 runs 13 residues. J was trimmed by 5 bases and V by 5 bases; bases with no gene match: 3. Using immunoSEQ multiplex PCR, the repertoire was profiled, and TCRdb retains in-frame clones only, with some absent. The table lists 50,000 to 65,000 clones, around nine tenths of them singletons, with about 8% in the top ten. The chain employs TRBV28 and TRBJ2-5; 9 bases map to TRBD2. This sample comprised peripheral blood mononuclear cells (PBMCs), obtained before the fourth cycle of nivolumab. The clonotype was recovered from a human donor with classical Hodgkin lymphoma. The CDR3 here is CASSAGGRETQYF. CDR3 sequence (DNA): TGTGCCAGCAGTGCGGGGGGGCGGGAGACCCAGTACTTC.